What follows are 18 T cell receptor beta chains derived from one specimen sequenced in a study of blood T cell repertoires in COVID-19. Only in-frame clones appear in the TCRdb table, and some are missing; sequencing was by immunoSEQ multiplex PCR. The sample lists about 230,000 clones; around four fifths were seen once. Sequencing used peripheral blood. The origin of the receptors is a woman in her seventies with active or convalescent COVID-19.

This sequence joins TRBV19 and TRBJ2-7, with 7 nucleotides matching TRBD1. The length of the CDR3 is 16 residues. The V gene end was trimmed by 2 bases and the J gene end by 3 bases; junction bases not matched to a gene: 10. CDR1 is LNHDA and CDR2 is SQIVND in the germline V gene (reference sequence). The CDR3 reads CASSIIGGVLYYEQYF. CDR3 nucleotides: TGTGCCAGTAGTATAATAGGGGGCGTCTTGTACTACGAGCAGTACTTC.

The chain is built from TRBV9 and TRBJ1-6; TRBD1 agrees at 7 bases. CDR1 and CDR2 from the germline V gene are SGDLS and YYNGEE. CDR3 length equals 16 residues. J lost 8 bases, V lost 0 bases, and 8 bases had no gene match. The CDR3: CASSVEGGAGDSPLHF. CDR3 DNA: TGTGCCAGCAGCGTAGAAGGGGGCGCCGGGGATTCACCCCTCCACTTT.

This sequence joins TRBV5-4 and TRBJ2-7; TRBD1 matches at 12 bases. This CDR3 has 15 amino acids. V shed 3 bases, J shed 7 bases, and the junction held 8 bases outside the gene matches. The germline CDR1 and CDR2 sequences are SGHNT and YYREEE (reference sequence). CDR3 protein: CASSSPGQGAEEQYF. The CDR3 nucleotides read TGTGCCAGCAGCTCCCCGGGACAGGGGGCGGAAGAGCAGTACTTC.

V gene TRBV4-3 combines with J gene TRBJ1-2; D unclear. Germline V gene data show CDR1 as LGHNA and CDR2 as YSLEER. With 4 bases removed from V and 5 bases from J, the gap between germline ends came to 14 bases. The length of the CDR3 is 14 residues. The CDR3 loop is CASSPNTATYGYTF. DNA for the CDR3: TGCGCCAGCAGCCCCAATACAGCTACTTATGGCTACACCTTC.

This chain joins TRBV5-1 and TRBJ2-1; weak D call: TRBD2 (5 bases). There are 15 residues in the CDR3. V was clipped by 0 bases and J by 0 bases, with 7 bases between them. The V gene's germline CDR1 is SGHRS and CDR2 YFSETQ. This CDR3 reads CASSLVRDSYNEQFF. The CDR3 nucleotides are TGCGCCAGCAGCTTGGTACGGGACTCCTACAATGAGCAGTTCTTC.

This clone appeared a few times. A junction end diverges from the germline sequence, so it may reflect a read error. V usage is TRBV18 and J usage is TRBJ2-1, with 13 bases fitting TRBD2. The CDR3 has 15 residues. CDR1 is KGHSH, CDR2 LQKENI, per germline. This chain's CDR3 is CASSPLAGGYNEQFF. CDR3 DNA: TGTGCCAGCTCGCCACTAGCGGGGGGGTACAATGAGCAGTTCTTC.

The table lists this clone with a count of one. The genes are TRBV5-1 and TRBJ1-2; D perhaps matches TRBD1 (5 bases). With 4 bases removed from V and 8 bases from J, the gap between germline ends came to 21 bases. Germline assignment: CDR1 SGHRS and CDR2 YFSETQ. This CDR3 contains 15 residues. CDR3 region: CASSPRTSLLAGYTF. The CDR3 nucleotides are TGCGCCAGCAGCCCCAGGACATCTCTACTGGCGGGCTACACCTTC.

This clone was recorded once. The chain joins TRBV7-8 to TRBJ1-5; possible D gene TRBD1, 6 bases. V shed 5 bases and J shed 1 base, with 9 bases lying between them. From germline, CDR1 is SGHVS and CDR2 FQNEAQ. The CDR3 has 14 amino acids. The CDR3 DNA follows: TGTGCCAGCAGCCTTGGACAGAGCAATCAGCCCCAGCATTTT. Residues: CASSLGQSNQPQHF.

The gene calls are TRBV7-8 and TRBJ2-1, with D perhaps TRBD2 (7 bases). There are 16 residues in the CDR3. CDR1 and CDR2 from the germline V gene are SGHVS and FQNEAQ. Trimming stripped 2 bases from V and 2 bases from J, with 13 bases between. CDR3 sequence reads: CASSLRGGVPYNEQFF. CDR3 in DNA: TGTGCCAGCAGCTTAAGGGGGGGGGTTCCCTACAATGAGCAGTTCTTC.

A single count supports this clone. V usage is TRBV4-1 and J usage is TRBJ2-3; no clear D. From germline, CDR1 is MGHRA and CDR2 YSYEKL. The CDR3 contains 11 residues. V was clipped by 2 bases and J by 9 bases, with 6 bases between them. DNA for the CDR3: TGCGCCAGCAGCCAATCCGGGACGCAGTATTTT. It yields the protein CASSQSGTQYF.

The chain carries TRBV18 and TRBJ2-3; D is ambiguous. The CDR3 contains 14 residues. V lost 3 bases, J lost 0 bases, and 7 bases lay in between. The germline V gene has CDR1 KGHSH and CDR2 LQKENI. The CDR3 DNA follows: TGTGCCAGCTCACCCCTAAAAAGCACAGATACGCAGTATTTT. Its translation: CASSPLKSTDTQYF.

In this sample, this clone turned up once. The rearrangement joins TRBV4-1 to TRBJ1-5, with D possibly matching TRBD1 (6 bases). Germline V gene data show CDR1 as MGHRA and CDR2 as YSYEKL. Deletions cut 1 base from V and 4 bases from J, with 11 bases between. This CDR3 spans 15 amino acids. CDR3 nucleotide sequence: TGCGCCAGCAGCCAAGTGGTACAGGGAAATCAGCCCCAGCATTTT. Its protein is CASSQVVQGNQPQHF.

This chain links TRBV18 with TRBJ2-2; 10 bases match TRBD2. CDR1 and CDR2 from the germline V gene are KGHSH and LQKENI. Germline trimming cut 3 bases from V and 5 bases from J; bases unmatched to any gene: 15. This CDR3 spans 19 amino acids. The CDR3 bases are TGTGCCAGCTCACCCTCGGGACTAGCGTTTCAAGAGGGTACCGGGGAGCTGTTTTTT. It codes for CASSPSGLAFQEGTGELFF.

The chain employs TRBV29-1 and TRBJ2-7, with D perhaps TRBD1 (6 bases). The CDR3 extends over 15 amino acids. The germline V and J ends were trimmed by 0 bases and 2 bases, with 14 bases remaining between them. Per the germline V gene, CDR1 is SQVTM and CDR2 is ANQGSEA. The CDR3 coding sequence is TGCAGCGTTGAAGATGGGACAACGTCGCCCTACGAGCAGTACTTC. Encoded protein: CSVEDGTTSPYEQYF.

The J gene is TRBJ2-2, the V gene TRBV4-1; 7 nucleotides align to TRBD1. The CDR3 sequence is 17 residues long. The germline CDR1 and CDR2 sequences are MGHRA and YSYEKL. The V gene end was trimmed by 0 bases and the J gene end by 3 bases; junction bases not matched to a gene: 7. The CDR3 loop reads CASSQDRGPYYTGELFF. CDR3 nucleotides: TGCGCCAGCAGCCAAGATAGGGGGCCTTACTACACCGGGGAGCTGTTTTTT.

The J gene is TRBJ2-7, the V gene TRBV5-1; TRBD2 matches at 8 bases. V shed 5 bases, J shed 0 bases, and the junction held 10 bases outside the gene matches. The CDR3 contains 16 residues. Germline V gene data show CDR1 as SGHRS and CDR2 as YFSETQ. The chain's CDR3 is CASSRQLAASSYEQYF. The DNA of the CDR3 is TGCGCCAGCAGTCGACAACTAGCGGCGAGCTCCTACGAGCAGTACTTC.

This clone was observed a single time. The chain couples TRBV5-5 to TRBJ1-1, with D uncertain. The CDR3 runs 15 residues. CDR1 is SGHKS, CDR2 YYEKEE, per germline (reference sequence). With 6 bases removed from V and 1 base from J, the gap between germline ends came to 16 bases. The CDR3 sequence: CASTGADGENTEAFF. CDR3 nucleotide sequence: TGTGCCAGCACCGGCGCGGACGGGGAGAACACTGAAGCTTTCTTT.

The rearrangement uses TRBV2 and TRBJ1-1, with D possibly TRBD1 on 6 matching bases. This CDR3 has 16 residues. Germline values: CDR1 SNHLY, CDR2 FYNNEI. Trimming took off 7 bases at V and 4 bases at J, with 22 bases between the two ends. CDR3 protein: CASILRVGGQGTEAFF. The CDR3, as DNA: TGTGCCAGCATCCTAAGAGTCGGGGGGCAAGGCACTGAAGCTTTCTTT.